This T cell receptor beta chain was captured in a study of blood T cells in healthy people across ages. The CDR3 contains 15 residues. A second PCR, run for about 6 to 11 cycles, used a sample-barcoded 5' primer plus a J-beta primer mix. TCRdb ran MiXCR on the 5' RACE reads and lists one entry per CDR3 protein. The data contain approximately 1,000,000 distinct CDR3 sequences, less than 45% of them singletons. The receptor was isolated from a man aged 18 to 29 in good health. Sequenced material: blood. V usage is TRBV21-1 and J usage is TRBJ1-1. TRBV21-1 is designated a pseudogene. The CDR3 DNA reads TGTGCCAGCAGCAAAGCAGAGGAAAAGAACACTGAAGCTTTCTTT. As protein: CASSKAEEKNTEAFF.